One and the same sample provided the 11 T cell receptor beta chains below, sequenced in a study of cytomegalovirus exposure and HLA in healthy donors. With 60 Vbeta and 13 Jbeta primers, the PCR was carried out. Sequencing was performed with immunoSEQ multiplex PCR; in TCRdb, only in-frame clones are kept and a portion is missing. Of roughly 150,000 clones in the sample, approximately 63% were seen once. The sequencing sample was made of PBMCs. These receptors originate from a woman in her sixties in good health and CMV-seropositive.

The V gene is TRBV6-5, the J gene TRBJ2-7; D is ambiguous. Trimming stripped 6 bases from V and 6 bases from J, with 12 bases between. The CDR3 length is 12 residues. Germline V gene data show CDR1 as MNHEY and CDR2 as SVGAGI. As DNA, the CDR3 is TGTGCCAGCAGCCGCTTGAGTGGCGAGCAGTACTTC. It encodes CASSRLSGEQYF.

This clone has at least ten counts. The chain recombines TRBV5-1 with TRBJ1-3; D remains ambiguous. V was cut by 6 bases and J by 0 bases, with 13 bases left in between. The CDR3 loop spans 15 amino acids. Germline-derived CDR1 and CDR2 are SGHRS and YFSETQ. The CDR3 is CASTPTQGSGNTIYF. In DNA form, the CDR3 reads TGCGCCAGCACCCCGACTCAAGGCTCTGGAAACACCATATATTTT.

V is TRBV7-9 and J is TRBJ2-5, with 7 nucleotides matching TRBD1. The V gene's germline CDR1 is SEHNR and CDR2 FQNEAQ (reference sequence). J was trimmed by 4 bases and V by 0 bases; bases with no gene match: 5. This CDR3 has 15 residues. The CDR3 spells CASSLAGQWAETQYF. CDR3 bases: TGTGCCAGCAGCTTAGCGGGACAGTGGGCAGAGACCCAGTACTTC.

This chain connects TRBV28 to TRBJ1-3; 8 nucleotides line up with TRBD1. CDR3 length: 17 residues. The trim removed 2 bases at V and 1 base at J, leaving 7 bases unmatched. Per the germline V gene, CDR1 is MDHEN and CDR2 is SYDVKM. The DNA of the CDR3 is TGTGCCAGCAGTTTAGAAAGGAGGACAGGGTCTGGAAACACCATATATTTT. Its protein is CASSLERRTGSGNTIYF.

The chain employs TRBV27 and TRBJ2-3; D unclear. Trimming removed 6 bases from V and 0 bases from J, with 7 bases in between. Germline loops: CDR1 MNHEY, CDR2 SMNVEV (reference sequence). The CDR3 consists of 13 residues. CDR3 nucleotides: TGTGCCAGCAGAGCGTCTAGCACAGATACGCAGTATTTT. This encodes CASRASSTDTQYF.

This chain links TRBV6-1 with TRBJ1-1; 7 bases are a match to TRBD1. V trimming: 3 bases; J trimming: 3 bases; junction bases outside the gene matches: 7. CDR3 length: 15 amino acids. The germline gives CDR1 MNHNS, CDR2 SASEGT. The CDR3 spells CASSDSTGWDTEAFF. In nucleotides, the CDR3 is TGTGCCAGCAGTGATTCGACAGGGTGGGACACTGAAGCTTTCTTT.

This clone has more than one count but fewer than ten. This chain links TRBV10-2 with TRBJ1-5; D not resolved. CDR3 length: 14 residues. V was shortened by 4 bases and J by 6 bases, with 13 bases between the two germline ends. Germline CDR1 WSHSY, CDR2 SAAADI. In nucleotides, the CDR3 is TGCGCCAGCAGTGGTAGGGAGAACGGTCAGCCCCAGCATTTT. Protein sequence: CASSGRENGQPQHF.

The chain joins TRBV29-1 to TRBJ2-7; 8 bases fit TRBD1. CDR3 length equals 15 residues. CDR1 is SQVTM and CDR2 is ANQGSEA in the germline V gene. Trimming took 5 bases from V and 7 from J; bases not matched to a gene: 16. The CDR3 region is CSVTQSGTGLEEQYF. The CDR3 DNA reads as TGCAGCGTTACACAATCCGGGACAGGTCTTGAAGAGCAGTACTTC.

The V call is TRBV28, the J call TRBJ1-5, with 7 bases aligning to TRBD1. J was trimmed by 3 bases and V by 5 bases; bases with no gene match: 10. This CDR3 has 16 amino acids. Germline CDR1 reads MDHEN; CDR2 reads SYDVKM. The DNA of the CDR3 is TGTGCCAGCAGTCGGGACAGTCCCCTCTCCAATCAGCCCCAGCATTTT. It yields the protein CASSRDSPLSNQPQHF.

The chain couples TRBV18 to TRBJ2-1, with a weak D call TRBD2 (6 bases). CDR1 and CDR2 (germline): KGHSH, LQKENI. V was trimmed by 1 base and J by 3 bases, leaving 7 bases between them. The CDR3 has 14 amino acids. CDR3 nucleotides: TGTGCCAGCTCACCACAGGGACTCTACAATGAGCAGTTCTTC. This gives the protein CASSPQGLYNEQFF.

In this sample, this clone turned up a few times. CDR3 coding DNA: TGTGCCAGCAGTGAAGCCCCCGGGGGGGCACAGAGTACGCAGTATTTT. This translates into CASSEAPGGAQSTQYF. J is TRBJ2-3 and V is TRBV6-1; 8 nucleotides agree with TRBD2. CDR3 length: 16 residues. V shed 0 bases, J shed 8 bases, and the junction held 10 bases outside the gene matches. Looked up from germline, CDR1 is MNHNS and CDR2 is SASEGT.